Below are 14 T cell receptor beta chains sequenced from a single sample in a study of cytomegalovirus exposure and HLA in healthy donors. TCRdb's table, derived via immunoSEQ multiplex PCR, lists solely in-frame clones and lacks some. The sample lists around 400,000 clones; more than 80% were seen once. The sample comprised PBMCs. All receptors derive from a young woman in good health and CMV-seronegative.

The V and J genes are TRBV10-1 and TRBJ2-7, with 10 positions matching TRBD2. Germline V lookup: CDR1 WNHNN, CDR2 SYGVQD (reference sequence). The CDR3 is 15 amino acids. Germline trimming cut 2 bases from V and 3 bases from J; bases unmatched to any gene: 4. The CDR3 nucleotides are TGCGCCAGCAGTGAGGCCGGGACTAGCGACTACGAGCAGTACTTC. It is translated as CASSEAGTSDYEQYF.

V gene TRBV5-6 combines with J gene TRBJ2-6; unclear D gene. Looked up from germline, CDR1 is SGHDT and CDR2 is YYEEEE. Trimming removed 0 bases from V and 0 bases from J, with 10 bases in between. CDR3 size: 17 residues. CDR3 amino acids: CASSLAPVSSGANVLTF. The CDR3 region has the DNA TGTGCCAGCAGCTTGGCTCCCGTATCCTCTGGGGCCAACGTCCTGACTTTC.

The chain recombines TRBV9 with TRBJ2-1; 7 nucleotides align to TRBD2. V gave up 3 bases and J gave up 3 bases; unmatched junction bases: 6. Germline V gene data show CDR1 as SGDLS and CDR2 as YYNGEE. This CDR3 is 15 amino acids long. The CDR3 is CASSGRDYNYNEQFF. The CDR3 DNA follows: TGTGCCAGCAGCGGTAGGGACTACAACTACAATGAGCAGTTCTTC.

Concerning this clone: An end of the junction differs from the germline gene, which may be a read error. The same CDR3 is also encoded by other DNA sequences in this sample. The gene calls are TRBV6-1 and TRBJ2-2; possible D gene TRBD2, 5 bases. This CDR3 contains 15 residues. Germline CDR1 and CDR2: MNHNS and SASEGT. CDR3 nucleotide sequence: TGTGCCAGCAGTGATACGGTGACGAACACCGGGGAGCTATTTTTT. Translating it yields CASSDTVTNTGELFF.

The chain carries TRBV27 and TRBJ2-1, with D perhaps matching TRBD2 (5 bases). This CDR3 is 13 amino acids long. Germline CDR1 and CDR2: MNHEY and SMNVEV (reference sequence). The germline V and J ends were trimmed by 3 bases and 9 bases, with 12 bases remaining between them. The CDR3 here is CASSFTGMGEQFF. The CDR3, as DNA: TGTGCCAGCAGTTTCACCGGGATGGGTGAGCAGTTCTTC.

The gene calls are TRBV28 and TRBJ1-2; 8 bases map to TRBD1. Trimming removed 7 bases from V and 6 bases from J; junction bases left unmatched: 4. The V gene's germline CDR1 is MDHEN and CDR2 SYDVKM. This CDR3 is 12 amino acids long. The CDR3 DNA sequence: TGTGCCAGCACTCCAGGGGGCCATGGCTACACCTTC. Its translation: CASTPGGHGYTF.

J is TRBJ1-2 and V is TRBV2; D perhaps matches TRBD1 (6 bases). Germline V CDR1 and CDR2: SNHLY, FYNNEI. This CDR3 contains 16 residues. V lost 2 bases, J lost 8 bases, and 21 bases lay in between. CDR3: CASSESVVGGSEGYTF. The DNA for the CDR3 is TGTGCCAGCAGTGAAAGTGTGGTTGGGGGCTCGGAAGGCTACACCTTC. The whole variable domain, remainder taken from reference TRBV2 and TRBJ1-2, is EPEVTQTPSHQVTQMGQEVILRCVPISNHLYFYWYRQILGQKVEFLVSFYNNEISEKSEIFDDQFSVERPDGSNFTLKIRSTKLEDSAMYFCASSESVVGGSEGYTFGSGTRLTVV.

V usage is TRBV13 and J usage is TRBJ2-1; perhaps TRBD2 as D (5 bases). The germline CDR1 and CDR2 sequences are PRHDT and FYEKMQ (reference sequence). The V end was cut by 5 bases, the J end by 6 bases, with 11 bases between. The CDR3 sequence is 13 residues long. The CDR3 protein is CASSPPGSNEQFF. The CDR3 DNA follows: TGTGCCAGCAGCCCCCCTGGGAGCAATGAGCAGTTCTTC.

The rearrangement uses TRBV4-1 and TRBJ2-7; no clear D gene. V gave up 5 bases and J gave up 4 bases, with 15 bases separating them. CDR3 length: 14 amino acids. Germline V gene lookup returns CDR1 MGHRA and CDR2 YSYEKL. CDR3 sequence: CASSGVPKRYEQYF. CDR3 bases: TGCGCCAGCAGCGGTGTCCCGAAGAGGTACGAGCAGTACTTC.

The J gene is TRBJ2-7, the V gene TRBV28; the match to TRBD1 covers 7 bases. The junction had 18 bases not matched to a gene; V was cut back by 4 bases and J by 3 bases. There are 18 residues in the CDR3. Germline CDR1 MDHEN, CDR2 SYDVKM. In DNA, the CDR3 is TGTGCCAGCAGTTCCAACTTCTTAGACAGGGACCTCGACTACGAGCAGTACTTC. It yields the protein CASSSNFLDRDLDYEQYF.

The rearrangement joins TRBV6-5 to TRBJ1-3; TRBD1 matches 8 bases. Trimming cost V 2 bases and J 12 bases; bases outside gene matches: 6. There are 13 residues in the CDR3. CDR1 is MNHEY and CDR2 is SVGAGI in the germline V gene. The CDR3 region is CASSYESTGVIYF. The CDR3 DNA follows: TGTGCCAGCAGTTACGAGTCGACAGGGGTCATATATTTT.

V is TRBV30 and J is TRBJ2-2; weak D call: TRBD2 (7 bases). This CDR3 has 16 residues. V was shortened by 2 bases and J by 4 bases, with 17 bases between the two germline ends. Germline V CDR1 and CDR2: GTSNPN, SVGIG (reference sequence). CDR3 region: CAWSRVRGGGTGELFF. The CDR3 region has the DNA TGTGCCTGGAGTAGGGTGAGGGGAGGGGGCACCGGGGAGCTGTTTTTT.

The chain joins TRBV28 to TRBJ2-5; unclear D gene. The germline V gene encodes CDR1 MDHEN and CDR2 SYDVKM. CDR3 length: 15 amino acids. Trimming pared 2 bases from V and 5 bases from J, leaving 15 bases between. The CDR3 spells CASSLVSPPYETQYF. Written as DNA, the CDR3 is TGTGCCAGCAGTTTAGTAAGCCCTCCCTATGAGACCCAGTACTTC.

The chain couples TRBV9 to TRBJ2-7, with 7 bases lining up with TRBD1. Germline V gene data show CDR1 as SGDLS and CDR2 as YYNGEE. Trimming at V came to 3 bases and at J to 6 bases, leaving 6 bases not matched to a gene. The CDR3 contains 13 residues. CDR3 loop: CASSATGLSEQYF. DNA of the CDR3: TGTGCCAGCAGCGCGACAGGGTTGAGCGAGCAGTACTTC.